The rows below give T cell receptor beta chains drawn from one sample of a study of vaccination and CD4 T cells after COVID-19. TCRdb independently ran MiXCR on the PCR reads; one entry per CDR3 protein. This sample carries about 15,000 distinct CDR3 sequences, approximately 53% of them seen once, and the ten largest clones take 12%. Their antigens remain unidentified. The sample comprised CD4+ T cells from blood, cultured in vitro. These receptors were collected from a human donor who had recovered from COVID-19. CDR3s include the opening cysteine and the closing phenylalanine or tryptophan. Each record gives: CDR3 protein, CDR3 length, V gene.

CDR3aa: CASTHSSGRSESYEQYF; len: 17; v_gene: TRBV6-4
CDR3aa: CASSNKDRVTDTQYF; len: 15; v_gene: TRBV7-2
CDR3aa: CASSRAGGWSNQPQHF; len: 16; v_gene: TRBV28
CDR3aa: CASSPGQGARYTQYF; len: 15; v_gene: TRBV6-1
CDR3aa: CASSSRDSANYGYTF; len: 15; v_gene: TRBV6-5
CDR3aa: CASKGTGGANEKLFF; len: 15; v_gene: TRBV28
CDR3aa: CATSILGNEKLFF; len: 13; v_gene: TRBV15
CDR3aa: CASSLMGQGSWTSGLSSYEQYF; len: 22; v_gene: TRBV7-9
CDR3aa: CSAHTGGLYGYTF; len: 13; v_gene: TRBV20-1
CDR3aa: CSVEERGWTEAFF; len: 13; v_gene: TRBV29-1
CDR3aa: CASHPSGNRGYNEQFF; len: 16; v_gene: TRBV19
CDR3aa: CASSWQVFRGRVTGELFF; len: 18; v_gene: TRBV7-2
CDR3aa: CASRRDTDQPQHF; len: 13; v_gene: TRBV2
CDR3aa: CSAIGGRALYADTQYF; len: 16; v_gene: TRBV20-1
CDR3aa: CSARPLELFGRVHDEQFF; len: 18; v_gene: TRBV20-1
CDR3aa: CAWRLAGAPDTQYF; len: 14; v_gene: TRBV30
CDR3aa: CASSPPGGRRGETQYF; len: 16; v_gene: TRBV18
CDR3aa: CASSLAASDRVYEQYF; len: 16; v_gene: TRBV5-1
CDR3aa: CASLGQGASHQPQHF; len: 15; v_gene: TRBV6-1
CDR3aa: CASIDPRRASGGYQETQYF; len: 19; v_gene: TRBV6-2/TRBV6-3
CDR3aa: CSAIQGTGELFF; len: 12; v_gene: TRBV20-1
CDR3aa: CASSYGVARLETQYF; len: 15; v_gene: TRBV6-2/TRBV6-3
CDR3aa: CASSLSGTGYTEAFF; len: 15; v_gene: TRBV6-1
CDR3aa: CSARDLAGYQETQYF; len: 15; v_gene: TRBV20-1
CDR3aa: CASSLEGAVGELFF; len: 14; v_gene: TRBV12-3/TRBV12-4
CDR3aa: CSARVQGEGYTF; len: 12; v_gene: TRBV20-1
CDR3aa: CAWSPGRSNQPQHF; len: 14; v_gene: TRBV30
CDR3aa: CASSDVLGTRTDTDTQYF; len: 18; v_gene: TRBV25-1